The 2 T cell receptor beta chains given below trace back to one sample, sequenced in a study of CD8 T cells in ankylosing spondylitis. TCRdb redid the calling of the 5' RACE reads with MiXCR, one entry per CDR3 protein. The data contain 230,000 or so distinct CDR3 sequences, approximately 24% of them singletons. The sequenced sample was blood, either unsorted or a sorted T cell fraction (not recorded which). The origin of the receptors is a male donor with ankylosing spondylitis or in good health (not recorded which).

This clonotype was detected a few times. The rearrangement links TRBV6-5 to TRBJ2-7; D not resolved. CDR1 is MNHEY, CDR2 SVGAGI, per germline. Trimming pared 5 bases from V and 2 bases from J, leaving 13 bases between. The CDR3 has 14 residues. The CDR3 sequence: CASSPRPITYEQYF. The CDR3 nucleotides read TGTGCCAGCAGTCCTCGACCCATTACCTACGAGCAGTACTTC.

There are a few counts of this clonotype. This chain joins TRBV6-1 and TRBJ2-1; D possibly uses TRBD1 or TRBD2 (6 bases each). Deletions cut 5 bases from V and 5 bases from J, with 13 bases between. The CDR3 consists of 14 residues. Germline assignment: CDR1 MNHNS and CDR2 SASEGT. The CDR3 nucleotides read TGTGCCAGCAGTCTTGAGGGGGGACACAATGAGCAGTTCTTC. It encodes CASSLEGGHNEQFF.